The 3 T cell receptor beta chains presented below share a single source sample, sequenced in a study of T-cell reconstitution after alpha-beta-depleted transplantation in children. The library targeted TCRbeta and was prepared with unique molecular identifiers. One entry per CDR3 protein results from TCRdb running MiXCR on the PCR reads. The repertoire includes 490,000 or so distinct CDR3 sequences, around 12% of them detected once, and approximately 5.4% sits in the top ten. The sample consisted of PBMCs from the stem cell graft donor, taken from the stem cell graft. The receptors stem from a human donor who donated a stem cell graft to a child with combined immunodeficiency.

This clonotype was counted at least ten times. This chain links TRBV29-1 with TRBJ2-1; 7 bases match TRBD1. Per the germline V gene, CDR1 is SQVTM and CDR2 is ANQGSEA. The J segment lost 1 base and the V segment lost 1 base, leaving 4 bases of the junction unmatched. The CDR3 is made up of 15 amino acids. Here the CDR3 DNA reads TGCAGCGTTGAAGTTGGACAGGAGTCCTACAATGAGCAGTTCTTC. Protein product: CSVEVGQESYNEQFF.

This clonotype was picked up many times. The chain couples TRBV28 to TRBJ2-1; D may correspond to TRBD1 or TRBD2 (6 bases each). CDR3 size: 15 residues. Trimming shortened V by 3 bases and J by 3 bases, and 12 bases separated the two germline ends. Germline CDR1 MDHEN, CDR2 SYDVKM. DNA of the CDR3: TGTGCCAGCAGTTTTGTAGGGGGGAGCTACAATGAGCAGTTCTTC. Protein product: CASSFVGGSYNEQFF.

V is TRBV6-4 and J is TRBJ2-7; no reliable D call. V lost 3 bases, J lost 5 bases, and 8 bases lay in between. The CDR3 is 12 residues long. Germline-derived CDR1 and CDR2 are MRHNA and SNTAGT. The CDR3 DNA sequence: TGTGCCAGCAGTGAACAAGTCGACGAGCAGTACTTC. Its protein is CASSEQVDEQYF.